The 27 T cell receptor beta chains in this list originate from one sample, sequenced in a study of cytomegalovirus exposure and HLA in healthy donors (dated by TCRdb to 2017 to 2019). The protocol used for the library was the immunoSEQ multiplex PCR assay. For the multiplex PCR, a mixture combining 60 forward primers for TCR Vbeta segments and 13 reverse primers for TCR Jbeta segments was used. TCRdb holds this immuneACCESS table with in-frame rearrangements only. Some clones are missing; in checked studies, unresolved V genes explain under half, and the rest has no known cause. The sample table contains more than 85,000 clones; only one count was recorded for roughly 80% of them. The ten largest clones represent over 12% of the sample. Sequencing used PBMCs. These receptors all come from a male donor in good health and CMV-seropositive.

The chain carries TRBV29-1 and TRBJ2-7; weak D call: TRBD1 (5 bases). V was pared by 4 bases and J by 3 bases, with 10 bases between. The CDR3 consists of 12 residues. CDR1 and CDR2 (germline): SQVTM, ANQGSEA. CDR3 bases: TGCAGCGTTGGTCCTCAGGGCTACGAGCAGTACTTC. Residues: CSVGPQGYEQYF.

In this sample, this clone turned up a few times. The V gene is TRBV30, the J gene TRBJ2-7; 7 bases align to TRBD1. The CDR3 totals 13 residues. From germline, CDR1 is GTSNPN and CDR2 SVGIG (reference sequence). Trimming cost V 4 bases and J 7 bases; bases outside gene matches: 10. The CDR3 loop is CAWTPTGLGEQYF. CDR3 nucleotides: TGTGCCTGGACCCCGACAGGGCTAGGGGAGCAGTACTTC. Based on the CDR3 plus reference TRBV30 and TRBJ2-7, the full variable domain is SQTIHQWPATLVQPVGSPLSLECTVEGTSNPNLYWYRQAAGRGLQLLFYSVGIGQISSEVPQNLSASRPQDRQFILSSKKLLLSDSGFYLCAWTPTGLGEQYFGPGTRLTVT.

The chain carries TRBV13 and TRBJ2-7; a weak D match, TRBD2 (5 bases). The CDR3 spans 14 residues. Germline CDR1 PRHDT, CDR2 FYEKMQ (reference sequence). Trimming left V 3 bases short and J 3 bases short, with 12 bases between. The chain's CDR3 is CASSFQDGNYEQYF. The CDR3, as DNA: TGTGCCAGCAGCTTCCAGGACGGGAACTACGAGCAGTACTTC.

The rearrangement links TRBV5-4 to TRBJ2-7, with 14 nucleotides matching TRBD2. This CDR3 is 17 amino acids long. The V gene end was trimmed by 4 bases and the J gene end by 4 bases; junction bases not matched to a gene: 10. Germline CDR1 and CDR2: SGHNT and YYREEE (reference sequence). CDR3 sequence: CASSPRLGLAGVYEQYF. The CDR3 nucleotides read TGTGCCAGCAGCCCCAGACTGGGACTAGCGGGGGTATACGAGCAGTACTTC.

V is TRBV11-2 and J is TRBJ2-7; tentative D call: TRBD2 (7 bases). V lost 2 bases to trimming and J lost 0 bases, with 11 bases between them. The germline CDR1 and CDR2 sequences are SGHAT and FQNNGV. This CDR3 spans 15 amino acids. The CDR3 DNA is TGTGCCAGCAGCTTATGGGGGGGGCCCTCCTACGAGCAGTACTTC. It translates to CASSLWGGPSYEQYF. The full variable domain, its missing parts supplied by reference TRBV11-2 and TRBJ2-7, is EAGVAQSPRYKIIEKRQSVAFWCNPISGHATLYWYQQILGQGPKLLIQFQNNGVVDDSQLPKDRFSAERLKGVDSTLKIQPAKLEDSAVYLCASSLWGGPSYEQYFGPGTRLTVT.

The chain has TRBV4-2 and TRBJ2-7; 8 nucleotides align to TRBD1. The V gene end was trimmed by 3 bases and the J gene end by 2 bases; junction bases not matched to a gene: 3. The CDR3 runs 14 residues. CDR1 is LGHNA and CDR2 is YNFKEQ in the germline V gene. The CDR3 DNA is TGTGCCAGCAGCCATCAGGGGGCCGCCTACGAGCAGTACTTC. It yields the protein CASSHQGAAYEQYF.

The chain has TRBV27 and TRBJ2-1; D is unclear. The germline V gene encodes CDR1 MNHEY and CDR2 SMNVEV (reference sequence). Trimming left V 3 bases short and J 9 bases short, with 12 bases between. This CDR3 has 13 amino acids. The CDR3 DNA reads as TGTGCCAGCAGTTTGCCCTTCCGCGGTGAGCAGTTCTTC. This sequence encodes CASSLPFRGEQFF.

The chain links TRBV6-6 to TRBJ2-7; perhaps TRBD2 as D (5 bases). This CDR3 is built from 13 residues. With 8 bases removed from V and 6 bases from J, the gap between germline ends came to 17 bases. The germline V gene has CDR1 MNHNY and CDR2 SVGAGI (reference sequence). CDR3 amino acids: CASVPGRRREQYF. The CDR3 coding sequence is TGTGCCAGCGTCCCGGGTAGGAGGCGCGAGCAGTACTTC.

The chain has TRBV19 and TRBJ1-5; the D gene is possibly TRBD1 (6 bases). V lost 3 bases to trimming and J lost 7 bases, with 13 bases between them. This CDR3 region has 14 residues. Germline-derived CDR1 and CDR2 are LNHDA and SQIVND (reference sequence). CDR3 sequence: CASSMIRGRQPQHF. The CDR3 DNA reads as TGTGCCAGTAGTATGATCAGGGGAAGGCAGCCCCAGCATTTT.

The CDR3 nucleotides are TGCGCCAGCAGCCCCAAGGAGGAAGCTGGCGGGGTAACCTACAATGAGCAGTTCTTC. Its protein product is CASSPKEEAGGVTYNEQFF. V gene TRBV5-1 combines with J gene TRBJ2-1; tentative D call: TRBD2 (6 bases). V was trimmed by 4 bases and J by 2 bases, leaving 25 bases between them. CDR1 and CDR2 from the germline V gene are SGHRS and YFSETQ. This CDR3 spans 19 amino acids.

The V gene is TRBV6-5, the J gene TRBJ1-5, with 8 bases fitting TRBD1. Germline V gene data show CDR1 as MNHEY and CDR2 as SVGAGI. Trimming cost V 7 bases and J 5 bases; bases outside gene matches: 10. This CDR3 comprises 15 residues. The CDR3 sequence: CASTPGQGADQPQHF. In nucleotides, the CDR3 is TGTGCCAGCACCCCCGGACAGGGAGCAGATCAGCCCCAGCATTTT.

This clone occurred once. The V gene is TRBV10-3, the J gene TRBJ2-5; 9 bases are a match to TRBD2. The CDR3 is 18 residues long. The germline CDR1 and CDR2 sequences are ENHRY and SYGVKD. The V segment lost 0 bases and the J segment 5 bases; nucleotides outside the gene matches: 13. In DNA form, the CDR3 reads TGTGCCATCAGTGAGTCCTTGGGTAGGAGCGGGGGGCACGAGACCCAGTACTTC. It translates to CAISESLGRSGGHETQYF.

CDR3 residues: CASTPRREGSSGYTF. The CDR3 nucleotides are TGTGCCAGTACCCCACGGAGGGAGGGATCGAGTGGCTACACCTTC. The chain joins TRBV19 to TRBJ1-2, with D uncertain. The germline V and J ends were trimmed by 7 bases and 7 bases, with 22 bases remaining between them. Germline assignment: CDR1 LNHDA and CDR2 SQIVND (reference sequence). The CDR3 length is 15 residues.

V gene TRBV21-1 combines with J gene TRBJ2-4; the table names TRBD2, a call not compared with the DNA. TRBV21-1 has pseudogene status. The CDR3 has 16 residues. As DNA, the CDR3 is TGTGCCAGCAGCAAAGGGCTCAAGCGGCTAAAAAACATTCAGTACTTC. This codes for CASSKGLKRLKNIQYF.

This chain links TRBV18 with TRBJ1-4, with no clear D. Germline V gene sequence: CDR1 KGHSH, CDR2 LQKENI. The CDR3 is 14 amino acids. V lost 2 bases and J lost 5, with 9 bases in between. CDR3 sequence: CASSPRYTNEKLFF. DNA for the CDR3: TGTGCCAGCTCACCAAGATATACAAATGAAAAACTGTTTTTT. The full variable domain, rest sourced from reference TRBV18 and TRBJ1-4, is NAGVMQNPRHLVRRRGQEARLRCSPMKGHSHVYWYRQLPEEGLKFMVYLQKENIIDESGMPKERFSAEFPKEGPSILRIQQVVRGDSAAYFCASSPRYTNEKLFFGSGTQLSVL.

This clone was observed many times. Distinct nucleotide sequences in the sample also encode this CDR3. The CDR3 is CASSSGHGGRQADTQYF. The CDR3 coding sequence is TGCGCCAGCAGCTCCGGCCATGGGGGCAGGCAAGCAGATACGCAGTATTTT. This chain links TRBV5-1 with TRBJ2-3; D may be TRBD1 (6 bases). V was shortened by 3 bases and J by 4 bases, with 21 bases between the two germline ends. The CDR3 runs 17 residues. The germline CDR1 and CDR2 sequences are SGHRS and YFSETQ.

The chain links TRBV19 to TRBJ1-3; D might be TRBD1 (6 bases). Germline CDR1 reads LNHDA; CDR2 reads SQIVND (reference sequence). The CDR3 is 13 residues long. V gave up 7 bases and J gave up 7 bases, with 14 bases separating them. CDR3 DNA: TGTGCCAGTACCGACAGGTTGCCGAACACCATATATTTT. Its translation: CASTDRLPNTIYF.

The chain uses TRBV29-1 and TRBJ2-1; a possible D gene is TRBD1 (5 bases). The CDR3 spans 12 residues. With 6 bases removed from V and 4 bases from J, the gap between germline ends came to 10 bases. Germline assignment: CDR1 SQVTM and CDR2 ANQGSEA. Here the CDR3 reads CSVETGYNEQFF. In nucleotides, the CDR3 is TGCAGCGTCGAAACAGGTTACAATGAGCAGTTCTTC.

The chain is built from TRBV7-9 and TRBJ1-5; D uncertain. The CDR3 totals 12 residues. V was trimmed by 3 bases and J by 6 bases, leaving 6 bases between them. Looked up from germline, CDR1 is SEHNR and CDR2 is FQNEAQ (reference sequence). Written as DNA, the CDR3 is TGTGCCAGCAGCTTCTCCTCTCAGCCCCAGCATTTT. It is translated as CASSFSSQPQHF.

The J gene is TRBJ1-6, the V gene TRBV5-6; TRBD1 agrees at 12 bases. The germline V gene has CDR1 SGHDT and CDR2 YYEEEE. The CDR3 sequence is 15 residues long. V shed 4 bases, J shed 7 bases, and the junction held 3 bases outside the gene matches. CDR3 sequence (DNA): TGTGCCAGCAGCAGAGGGACAGGGGGCAATTCACCCCTCCACTTT. Protein sequence: CASSRGTGGNSPLHF. The full variable domain, completed using reference TRBV5-6 and TRBJ1-6, is DAGVTQSPTHLIKTRGQQVTLRCSPKSGHDTVSWYQQALGQGPQFIFQYYEEEERQRGNFPDRFSGHQFPNYSSELNVNALLLGDSALYLCASSRGTGGNSPLHFGNGTRLTVT.

This clone has at least ten counts. A junction end diverges from the germline sequence, so it may reflect a read error. Distinct nucleotide sequences in the sample also encode this CDR3. The chain carries TRBV5-4 and TRBJ1-3; the D gene is possibly TRBD1 (5 bases). Germline V gene sequence: CDR1 SGHNT, CDR2 YYREEE (reference sequence). This CDR3 spans 18 amino acids. DNA of the CDR3: TGCGCCAGCAGCCAAGATCCCTTGAGAAGGGGCTCTGGAAACACCATATATTTT. This sequence encodes CASSQDPLRRGSGNTIYF.

This clone was recorded at least ten times. This rearrangement joins TRBV6-5 to TRBJ2-6; D not resolved. The V and J ends lost 4 bases and 0 bases respectively, with 7 bases between them. The CDR3 is 15 amino acids. Germline V lookup: CDR1 MNHEY, CDR2 SVGAGI. The CDR3 spells CASSLSFSGANVLTF. CDR3 in DNA: TGTGCCAGCAGTTTGAGTTTCTCTGGGGCCAACGTCCTGACTTTC.

The V and J genes are TRBV4-3 and TRBJ2-7; the D gene is possibly TRBD2 (6 bases). This CDR3 comprises 15 residues. V was trimmed by 0 bases and J by 2 bases, leaving 11 bases between them. Germline V gives CDR1 LGHNA, CDR2 YSLEER. In DNA form, the CDR3 reads TGCGCCAGCAGCCAAGATTCGTCGGGGGCCTACGAGCAGTACTTC. Its translation is CASSQDSSGAYEQYF.

This clone showed up just a few times. The V gene is TRBV19, the J gene TRBJ1-2, with TRBD1 matching 7 bases. Germline CDR1 LNHDA, CDR2 SQIVND (reference sequence). Trimming removed 7 bases from V and 7 bases from J; junction bases left unmatched: 18. This CDR3 is 16 amino acids long. CDR3 DNA sequence: TGTGCCAGTATCCTAGACCCACTGAGGGGGCTGTCTGGCTACACCTTC. Amino acids: CASILDPLRGLSGYTF.

CDR3 DNA sequence: TGTGCCAGCAGCTCCCGACGGGACTATGGCTACACCTTC. This codes for CASSSRRDYGYTF. The genes are TRBV14 and TRBJ1-2; no clear D. CDR1 SGHDN and CDR2 FVKESK come from the germline V gene. V was trimmed by 5 bases and J by 3 bases, leaving 10 bases between them. This CDR3 has 13 residues.

The rearrangement links TRBV6-5 to TRBJ1-1, with D unclear. With 6 bases removed from V and 7 bases from J, the gap between germline ends came to 15 bases. The CDR3 runs to 13 residues. The germline CDR1 and CDR2 sequences are MNHEY and SVGAGI. The CDR3 here is CASRRPGDREAFF. CDR3 DNA sequence: TGTGCCAGCAGGCGTCCGGGTGATCGTGAAGCTTTCTTT.

The chain uses TRBV30 and TRBJ2-7, with TRBD2 identical over 7 bases. The CDR3 has 13 amino acids. Trimming cost V 2 bases and J 9 bases; bases outside gene matches: 10. Germline values: CDR1 GTSNPN, CDR2 SVGIG (reference sequence). The CDR3 sequence is CAWSPPGPGGQYF. The CDR3 DNA is TGTGCCTGGAGTCCGCCAGGGCCGGGGGGGCAGTACTTC.